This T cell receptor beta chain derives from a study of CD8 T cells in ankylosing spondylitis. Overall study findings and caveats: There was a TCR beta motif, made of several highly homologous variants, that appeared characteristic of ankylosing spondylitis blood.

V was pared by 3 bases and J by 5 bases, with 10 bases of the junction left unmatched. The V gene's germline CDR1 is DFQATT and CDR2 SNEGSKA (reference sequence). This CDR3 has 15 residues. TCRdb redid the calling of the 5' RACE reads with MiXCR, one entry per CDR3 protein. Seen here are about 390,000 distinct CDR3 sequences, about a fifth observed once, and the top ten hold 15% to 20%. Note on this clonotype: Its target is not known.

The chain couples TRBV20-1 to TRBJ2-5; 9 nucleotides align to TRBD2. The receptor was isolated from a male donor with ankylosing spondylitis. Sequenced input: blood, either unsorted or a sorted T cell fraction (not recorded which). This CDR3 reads CSASAAVAGEETQYF. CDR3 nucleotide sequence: TGCAGTGCTAGCGCGGCGGTAGCGGGAGAGGAGACCCAGTACTTC.